This TCR beta chain originates from a study of cytotoxic CD8 clonotypes in ibrutinib-treated CLL. About the study: Of a cohort that held some 12 relapsed/refractory and roughly 14 treatment-naive patients, fewer than 18 were IGHV unmutated. Specimens for response were gathered following a median about 11 months of therapy, spanning 6 to 36. Mean productive templates were over 250,000; mean productive rearrangements were about 90,000.

Assay used: immunoSEQ multiplex PCR; TCRdb lists only in-frame clones, some missing. Here the sample spans about 140,000 clones, about 72% being singletons. This clone was found a few times. This CDR3 spans 14 amino acids. Germline values: CDR1 ENHRY, CDR2 SYGVKD. Between the trimmed V and J ends, which lost 7 bases and 0 bases, there was a span of 12 bases. Source: PBMCs, taken after 12 months of ibrutinib treatment. The TCR comes from a human donor with chronic lymphocytic leukemia. The chain is built from TRBV10-3 and TRBJ1-1; D unclear. The CDR3 bases are TGTGCCATCACTAAAGCCGGGGTGAACACTGAAGCTTTCTTT. Its translation: CAITKAGVNTEAFF.